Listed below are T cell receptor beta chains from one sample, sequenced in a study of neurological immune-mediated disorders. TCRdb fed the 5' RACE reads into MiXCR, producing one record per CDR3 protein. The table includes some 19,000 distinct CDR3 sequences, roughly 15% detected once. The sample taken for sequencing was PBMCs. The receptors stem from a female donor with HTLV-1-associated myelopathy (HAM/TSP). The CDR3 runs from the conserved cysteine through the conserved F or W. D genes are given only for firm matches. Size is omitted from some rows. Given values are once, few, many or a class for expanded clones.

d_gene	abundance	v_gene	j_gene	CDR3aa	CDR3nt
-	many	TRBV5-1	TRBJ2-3	CASSLATATDTQYF	TGCGCCAGCAGCTTGGCTACTGCCACAGATACGCAGTATTTT
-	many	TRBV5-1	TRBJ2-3	CASSLQGVRTDTQYF	TGCGCCAGCAGCCTGCAGGGTGTTCGTACAGATACGCAGTATTTT
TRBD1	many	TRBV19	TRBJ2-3	CASSMGRGQGTDTQYF	TGTGCCAGTAGTATGGGGCGGGGACAGGGTACAGATACGCAGTATTTT
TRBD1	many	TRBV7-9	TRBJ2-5	CASSTRGQVLSETQYF	TGTGCCAGCAGCACTAGGGGACAGGTACTATCTGAGACCCAGTACTTC
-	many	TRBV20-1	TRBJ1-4	CSAFRRPNEKLFF	TGCAGTGCTTTCCGGCGGCCTAATGAAAAACTGTTTTTT
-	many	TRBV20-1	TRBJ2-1	CSALNPYNEQFF	TGCAGTGCTTTAAACCCCTACAATGAGCAGTTCTTC
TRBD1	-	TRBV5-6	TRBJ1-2	CAISLLTGFKDYGYTF	TGTGCCATCAGCCTCCTGACAGGGTTTAAGGACTATGGCTACACCTTC
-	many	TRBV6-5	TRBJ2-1	CASSLSSYNEQFF	TGTGCCAGCTCCCTGAGCTCCTACAATGAGCAGTTCTTC
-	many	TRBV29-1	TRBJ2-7	CSVDLAANGEQYF	TGCAGCGTTGATCTGGCAGCCAACGGGGAGCAGTACTTC
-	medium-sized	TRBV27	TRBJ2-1	CASAPDRGSEQFF	TGTGCCAGCGCTCCCGATAGGGGTAGTGAGCAGTTCTTC
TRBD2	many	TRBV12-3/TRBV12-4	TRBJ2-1	CASSLGGTSGDSNEQFF	TGTGCCAGCAGTTTAGGGGGAACTAGCGGGGACAGCAATGAGCAGTTCTTC
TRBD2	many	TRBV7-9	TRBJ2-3	CASSSLAGGTILITDTQYF	TGTGCCAGCAGCTCGCTAGCGGGGGGGACTATACTAATCACAGATACGCAGTATTTT
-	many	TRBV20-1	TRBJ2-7	CSARDPKGPPYEQYF	TGCAGTGCTAGAGACCCCAAAGGACCCCCCTACGAGCAGTACTTC
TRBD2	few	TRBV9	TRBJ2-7	CASSQTSGGASYEQYF	TGTGCCAGCAGTCAGACTAGCGGGGGGGCCTCCTACGAGCAGTACTTC
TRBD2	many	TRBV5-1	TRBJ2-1	CASSLVPQGSGGADEQFF	TGCGCCAGCAGCTTGGTCCCCCAGGGTAGCGGGGGGGCCGATGAGCAGTTCTTC
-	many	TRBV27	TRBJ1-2	CASSLDRGGNYGYTF	TGTGCCAGCAGTTTAGATAGGGGCGGGAACTATGGCTACACCTTC
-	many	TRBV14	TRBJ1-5	CASTPQHF	TGTGCCAGCACGCCCCAGCATTTT
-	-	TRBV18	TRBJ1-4	CASSPKDVLFF	TGTGCCAGCTCACCGAAGGACGTTCTGTTTTTT
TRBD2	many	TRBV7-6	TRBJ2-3	CASSLTSFTDTQYF	TGTGCCAGCAGCCTGACTAGCTTCACAGATACGCAGTATTTT
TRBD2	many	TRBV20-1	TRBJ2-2	CSARDGTTNTGELFF	TGCAGTGCTAGAGACGGGACTACGAACACCGGGGAGCTGTTTTTT
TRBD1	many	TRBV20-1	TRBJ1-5	CSAIPDRDQPQHF	TGCAGTGCCATCCCCGACAGGGATCAGCCCCAGCATTTT
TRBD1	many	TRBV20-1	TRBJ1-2	CSAKEGQGAVYGYTF	TGCAGTGCAAAGGAGGGACAGGGGGCTGTCTATGGCTACACCTTC